This TCR beta chain appears in the sequencing data of a study of vaccination and CD4 T cells after COVID-19. For the study at large: Vaccination of participants consisted of two doses of either BNT162b2 or mRNA-1273 vaccine. Median time from second vaccine dose to sampling was approximately 69 days (14 to 241).

Indicated treatment: roughly 10-day PBMC culture with coronavirus spike peptide pools or control peptides (ViraFEST assay). This clonotype has only a few counts. Antigen unknown. Sequencing of DNA taken from cultured CD4+ T cells relied on the Oncomine TCR Beta short-read assay. TCRdb reprocessed the PCR reads via MiXCR and lists one record per CDR3 protein. This table holds roughly 4,000 distinct CDR3 sequences, 15% found once. CDR1 and CDR2 (germline): LGHDT, YNNKEL (reference sequence). CDR3 length: 14 amino acids. V was clipped by 2 bases and J by 6 bases, with 12 bases between them. The receptor was derived from a human donor who had recovered from COVID-19. The specimen was CD4+ T cells from blood, cultured in vitro. The chain combines TRBV3-1 with TRBJ2-3; no clear D gene. CDR3 DNA sequence: TGTGCCAGCAGCCAAAACCCCGGACGCGATACGCAGTATTTT. Translation: CASSQNPGRDTQYF.